These 20 T cell receptor beta chains originate from one sample sequenced in a study of OX40 agonist ivuxolimab in advanced cancers. Data came from immunoSEQ multiplex PCR; TCRdb stores just in-frame clones and leaves some out. Of under 80,000 clones in the sample, about 85% were seen once. Sequencing was performed on CD4+ or CD8+ T cells sorted from blood, taken in a trial of the OX40 agonist ivuxolimab. These receptors came from an adult with an advanced solid tumor such as melanoma, head and neck, liver or kidney cancer.

This clone occurred a few times. The chain links TRBV9 to TRBJ1-5; 12 bases match TRBD1. The CDR3 length is 15 residues. J gave up 7 bases and V 5 bases, and 7 bases lay outside the gene matches. Germline V lookup: CDR1 SGDLS, CDR2 YYNGEE. The CDR3 is CASSASGTGGQPQHF. CDR3 coding DNA: TGTGCCAGCAGTGCCTCCGGGACAGGGGGCCAGCCCCAGCATTTT.

This clone was recorded once. The V and J genes are TRBV30 and TRBJ1-5; D is possibly TRBD1 (6 bases). V lost 2 bases, J lost 2 bases, and 13 bases lay in between. The CDR3 has 15 residues. Germline assignment: CDR1 GTSNPN and CDR2 SVGIG (reference sequence). For the CDR3, the DNA is TGTGCCTGGAGTCCCCCGGGACAAGGCAATCAGCCCCAGCATTTT. This encodes CAWSPPGQGNQPQHF.

The chain uses TRBV23-1 and TRBJ2-3, with 13 bases identical to TRBD2. TRBV23-1 has ORF status, its function being uncertain. The ends lost 2 bases at V and 3 bases at J; junction bases unmatched: 2. CDR3 length: 16 amino acids. CDR3 DNA sequence: TGCGCCAGCAGTCAACCACTAGCGGGAGGGACAGATACGCAGTATTTT. This sequence encodes CASSQPLAGGTDTQYF.

The chain links TRBV19 to TRBJ2-6; D unresolved. This CDR3 has 15 residues. The germline V and J ends were trimmed by 5 bases and 5 bases, with 13 bases remaining between them. Germline V gene sequence: CDR1 LNHDA, CDR2 SQIVND (reference sequence). This CDR3 is CASSPGARWANVLTF. CDR3 sequence (DNA): TGTGCCAGTAGTCCGGGCGCCCGCTGGGCCAACGTCCTGACTTTC. Full variable domain (rest looked up from reference TRBV19 and TRBJ2-6): DGGITQSPKYLFRKEGQNVTLSCEQNLNHDAMYWYRQDPGQGLRLIYYSQIVNDFQKGDIAEGYSVSREKKESFPLTVTSAQKNPTAFYLCASSPGARWANVLTFGAGSRLTVL.

V is TRBV25-1 and J is TRBJ1-6; D perhaps matches TRBD1 (6 bases). Germline assignment: CDR1 MGHDK and CDR2 SYGVNS. V lost 0 bases, J lost 7 bases, and 10 bases lay in between. The CDR3 runs to 15 residues. The CDR3 bases are TGTGCCAGCAGTGAATACGGGGGCGGAAATTCACCCCTCCACTTT. Translation: CASSEYGGGNSPLHF.

The chain combines TRBV14 with TRBJ2-7, with D perhaps matching TRBD2 (6 bases). With 4 bases removed from V and 4 bases from J, the gap between germline ends came to 11 bases. Germline-derived CDR1 and CDR2 are SGHDN and FVKESK. The CDR3 has 13 residues. CDR3 DNA sequence: TGTGCCAGCAGCCCCGGAGGGGTTTACGAGCAGTACTTC. This encodes CASSPGGVYEQYF. Full variable domain (outside the CDR3, taken from reference TRBV14 and TRBJ2-7): EAGVTQFPSHSVIEKGQTVTLRCDPISGHDNLYWYRRVMGKEIKFLLHFVKESKQDESGMPNNRFLAERTGGTYSTLKVQPAELEDSGVYFCASSPGGVYEQYFGPGTRLTVT.

The chain recombines TRBV4-1 with TRBJ2-7; TRBD2 matches at 8 bases. This CDR3 is built from 13 residues. V was clipped by 4 bases and J by 7 bases; unmatched bases: 6. In germline, CDR1 is MGHRA, CDR2 YSYEKL. In DNA form, the CDR3 reads TGCGCCAGCAGCCGACCGGGGACTAGGGAGCAGTACTTC. Protein sequence: CASSRPGTREQYF.

The V call is TRBV6-5, the J call TRBJ2-7; 9 bases map to TRBD1. V lost 3 bases and J lost 4; bases outside the gene matches: 7. CDR3 length: 15 amino acids. Germline V gene lookup returns CDR1 MNHEY and CDR2 SVGAGI. DNA of the CDR3: TGTGCCAGCAGTTATATGAGACAGGGGGGTTACGAGCAGTACTTC. Translated, it gives CASSYMRQGGYEQYF.

The chain links TRBV11-2 to TRBJ2-5; 7 bases agree with TRBD1. The germline gives CDR1 SGHAT, CDR2 FQNNGV. V lost 1 base, J lost 4 bases, and 3 bases stayed unmatched. This CDR3 region has 14 residues. In DNA, the CDR3 is TGTGCCAGCAGCTTAGTCCGACAGGGAGAGACCCAGTACTTC. Its protein is CASSLVRQGETQYF.

The chain recombines TRBV21-1 with TRBJ1-1. TRBV21-1 is a known pseudogene. The CDR3 extends over 15 amino acids. The CDR3 loop is CASSKAEPRGTEAFF. DNA for the CDR3: TGTGCCAGCAGCAAAGCTGAGCCGCGAGGCACTGAAGCTTTCTTT.

V and J are TRBV11-2 and TRBJ2-7; D is possibly TRBD2 (6 bases). The V and J ends lost 1 base and 2 bases respectively, with 9 bases between them. The germline CDR1 and CDR2 sequences are SGHAT and FQNNGV. There are 14 residues in the CDR3. DNA of the CDR3: TGTGCCAGCAGCTTAGTGGGGGGAACCTACGAGCAGTACTTC. Encoded protein: CASSLVGGTYEQYF.

The chain combines TRBV4-2 with TRBJ1-1; possibly TRBD1 for D (5 bases). The CDR3 has 14 amino acids. The germline V gene has CDR1 LGHNA and CDR2 YNFKEQ. Trimming pared 0 bases from V and 1 base from J, leaving 6 bases between. This CDR3 is CASSQEGGNTEAFF. For the CDR3, the DNA is TGTGCCAGCAGCCAAGAGGGGGGGAACACTGAAGCTTTCTTT.

This sequence joins TRBV19 and TRBJ2-2; no definite D call. Germline-derived CDR1 and CDR2 are LNHDA and SQIVND (reference sequence). The CDR3 loop spans 13 amino acids. The V and J ends lost 7 bases and 2 bases respectively, with 8 bases between them. The CDR3 DNA reads as TGTGCCAGTAAATCCAGAAACACCGGGGAGCTGTTTTTT. It translates to CASKSRNTGELFF.

The rearrangement uses TRBV10-2 and TRBJ2-3, with D unclear. Trimming removed 2 bases from V and 2 bases from J, with 11 bases in between. The germline gives CDR1 WSHSY, CDR2 SAAADI. This CDR3 is built from 15 residues. The DNA for the CDR3 is TGCGCCAGCAGTGAGGGGCGGCGGACCACAGATACGCAGTATTTT. Residues: CASSEGRRTTDTQYF.

The V and J genes are TRBV5-1 and TRBJ1-4; D remains ambiguous. V lost 2 bases to trimming and J lost 0 bases, with 5 bases between them. The CDR3 covers 14 residues. The germline V gene has CDR1 SGHRS and CDR2 YFSETQ. CDR3 region: CASSFGTTNEKLFF. CDR3 DNA sequence: TGCGCCAGCAGCTTCGGGACAACTAATGAAAAACTGTTTTTT.

The chain joins TRBV9 to TRBJ2-1; 9 nucleotides line up with TRBD2. Germline-derived CDR1 and CDR2 are SGDLS and YYNGEE. The CDR3 loop spans 17 amino acids. Losses at the gene ends were 4 bases for V and 2 bases for J; bases not matched to a gene: 10. Here the CDR3 DNA reads TGTGCCAGCAGCCTCGGGGGTAGCGGGAGCACCTACAATGAGCAGTTCTTC. Protein: CASSLGGSGSTYNEQFF.

The genes are TRBV7-7 and TRBJ1-4; TRBD1 matches 11 bases. Trimming at V came to 5 bases and at J to 8 bases, leaving 10 bases not matched to a gene. This CDR3 is 16 amino acids long. Germline CDR1 SSHAT, CDR2 FNYEAQ (reference sequence). The CDR3: CASSRGQGARPEKLFF. The DNA for the CDR3 is TGTGCCAGCAGCCGAGGACAGGGGGCGCGGCCCGAAAAACTGTTTTTT.

The chain combines TRBV7-8 with TRBJ1-6, with D maybe TRBD1 (5 bases). The germline V and J ends were trimmed by 2 bases and 3 bases, with 17 bases remaining between them. This CDR3 is 18 amino acids long. In germline, CDR1 is SGHVS, CDR2 FQNEAQ. Here the CDR3 reads CASSLRAGRGSYNSPLHF. CDR3 nucleotides: TGTGCCAGCAGCTTACGGGCGGGTCGGGGCAGCTATAATTCACCCCTCCACTTT.

The chain couples TRBV5-5 to TRBJ1-1; D perhaps matches TRBD1 (5 bases). V gave up 3 bases and J gave up 1 base, with 13 bases separating them. The CDR3 has 15 amino acids. Germline CDR1 is SGHKS and CDR2 is YYEKEE (reference sequence). In DNA form, the CDR3 reads TGTGCCAGCAGCTCCTCAGGGTACCCGAACACTGAAGCTTTCTTT. Translated: CASSSSGYPNTEAFF.

The chain has TRBV15 and TRBJ2-2; no reliable D call. From germline, CDR1 is LNHNV and CDR2 YYDKDF (reference sequence). Trimming pared 5 bases from V and 5 bases from J, leaving 3 bases between. CDR3 size: 11 residues. CDR3 in amino acids: CATSATGELFF. For the CDR3, the DNA is TGTGCCACCAGCGCAACCGGGGAGCTGTTTTTT.